The 22 T cell receptor beta chains listed next were all sequenced from one sample in a study of T-cell reconstitution after alpha-beta-depleted transplantation in children. For TCRbeta, the library was prepared with unique molecular identifiers. TCRdb itself ran the PCR reads through MiXCR, one entry per CDR3 protein. The data show 700,000 to 950,000 distinct CDR3 sequences, around 15% seen once. The material sequenced was PBMCs, mostly from graft donor cells, taken 360 days after TCRalphabeta/CD19-depleted stem cell transplant. Every receptor here comes from a male patient under 18 who had a stem cell transplant for acute lymphoblastic leukemia, so the T cells may come from the graft donor.

The chain employs TRBV4-1 and TRBJ1-2; no firm D call. Per the germline V gene, CDR1 is MGHRA and CDR2 is YSYEKL. The CDR3 loop spans 15 amino acids. V lost 0 bases, J lost 4 bases, and 12 bases lay in between. In DNA form, the CDR3 reads TGCGCCAGCAGCCAAGAGCCGGGATTGGGCTATGGCTACACCTTC. This codes for CASSQEPGLGYGYTF.

V usage is TRBV7-6 and J usage is TRBJ2-1; D is possibly TRBD2 (5 bases). V lost 5 bases and J 3 bases, leaving 29 bases between the germline ends. From germline, CDR1 is SGHVS and CDR2 FNYEAQ. This CDR3 has 20 amino acids. The CDR3, as DNA: TGTGCCAGCAGCCTGCACCAGGAGGCCAAGACTACGAGGGACTACAATGAGCAGTTCTTC. Its translation is CASSLHQEAKTTRDYNEQFF.

There are a few counts of this clonotype. J is TRBJ2-1 and V is TRBV5-1; a possible D gene is TRBD2 (6 bases). This CDR3 comprises 15 residues. CDR1 and CDR2 from the germline V gene are SGHRS and YFSETQ. Trimming left V 4 bases short and J 2 bases short, with 13 bases between. CDR3: CASSPAGLPYNEQFF. CDR3 DNA sequence: TGCGCCAGCAGCCCAGCGGGTCTTCCCTACAATGAGCAGTTCTTC.

The chain joins TRBV12-3 or TRBV12-4 to TRBJ2-7, with D possibly TRBD2 on 7 matching bases. V was trimmed by 4 bases and J by 0 bases, leaving 10 bases between them. There are 14 residues in the CDR3. DNA for the CDR3: TGTGCCAGCAGTTGGGGGGGCTACTCCTACGAGCAGTACTTC. Residues: CASSWGGYSYEQYF.

The table lists this clonotype with a few counts. The chain employs TRBV10-2 and TRBJ2-7, with D uncertain. The V and J ends lost 4 bases and 7 bases respectively, with 5 bases between them. The CDR3 covers 10 residues. CDR1 WSHSY and CDR2 SAAADI come from the germline V gene. The DNA of the CDR3 is TGCGCCAGCAGTGTTGGAGAGCAGTACTTC. Its protein product is CASSVGEQYF.

This clonotype was counted ten times or more. The rearrangement uses TRBV6-4 and TRBJ1-2; the match to TRBD1 covers 7 bases. Germline V CDR1 and CDR2: MRHNA, SNTAGT. Germline trimming cut 0 bases from V and 5 bases from J; bases unmatched to any gene: 9. The CDR3 length is 16 residues. The DNA of the CDR3 is TGTGCCAGCAGTGACTCGTTTCGGACAGGATTATATGGCTACACCTTC. Encoded protein: CASSDSFRTGLYGYTF.

The rearrangement joins TRBV5-1 to TRBJ2-7; TRBD2 might be the D (6 bases). The V and J ends lost 0 bases and 0 bases respectively, with 13 bases between them. The CDR3 loop spans 16 amino acids. Germline V gene data show CDR1 as SGHRS and CDR2 as YFSETQ. In nucleotides, the CDR3 is TGCGCCAGCAGCTTGGGGGGCGGGATAACCTCCTACGAGCAGTACTTC. Translation: CASSLGGGITSYEQYF.

This clonotype was recorded at least ten times. The chain joins TRBV5-1 to TRBJ2-3; 11 bases fit TRBD2. The germline CDR1 and CDR2 sequences are SGHRS and YFSETQ. This CDR3 is 15 amino acids long. Trimming took 2 bases from V and 6 from J; bases not matched to a gene: 5. CDR3 DNA: TGCGCCAGCAGCTTAACTAGCGGGGGCGTGGATACGCAGTATTTT. The encoded protein is CASSLTSGGVDTQYF.

This rearrangement joins TRBV12-3 or TRBV12-4 to TRBJ2-3; D not resolved. The CDR3 length is 17 residues. V lost 4 bases to trimming and J lost 4 bases, with 21 bases between them. CDR3 nucleotide sequence: TGTGCCAGCAGTTGGATAGACGCGTCCCGCTTGTCAGATACGCAGTATTTT. Amino acids: CASSWIDASRLSDTQYF.

This clonotype has more than one count but fewer than ten. The V and J genes are TRBV20-1 and TRBJ2-7, with 11 bases lining up with TRBD2. In germline, CDR1 is DFQATT, CDR2 SNEGSKA (reference sequence). Trimming removed 2 bases from V and 1 base from J; junction bases left unmatched: 4. CDR3 size: 15 residues. The CDR3 loop reads CSARLAGGPSYEQYF. The CDR3 nucleotides read TGCAGTGCTAGACTAGCGGGAGGTCCTTCCTACGAGCAGTACTTC.

This clonotype came up a few times. The chain is built from TRBV11-2 and TRBJ2-5; TRBD2 aligns across 7 bases. The J segment lost 5 bases and the V segment lost 4 bases, leaving 22 bases of the junction unmatched. The CDR3 totals 19 residues. Germline assignment: CDR1 SGHAT and CDR2 FQNNGV. The CDR3 protein is CASSSMGSVGGSSRETQYF. CDR3 sequence (DNA): TGTGCCAGCAGCTCCATGGGGTCCGTGGGCGGGAGCTCGCGCGAGACCCAGTACTTC. Full variable domain (rest looked up from reference TRBV11-2 and TRBJ2-5): EAGVAQSPRYKIIEKRQSVAFWCNPISGHATLYWYQQILGQGPKLLIQFQNNGVVDDSQLPKDRFSAERLKGVDSTLKIQPAKLEDSAVYLCASSSMGSVGGSSRETQYFGPGTRLLVL.

This sequence joins TRBV12-3 or TRBV12-4 and TRBJ2-5, with a weak D call TRBD2 (6 bases). This CDR3 comprises 14 residues. The V gene lost 8 bases and the J gene lost 7 bases, with 20 bases spanning the gap. The CDR3 DNA reads as TGTGCCAGCCTAAGGAGGAGGGAGAAGGTGACCCAGTACTTC. Its protein is CASLRRREKVTQYF.

This chain connects TRBV5-1 to TRBJ2-7; TRBD2 aligns across 8 bases. V gave up 0 bases and J gave up 2 bases; unmatched junction bases: 7. The length of the CDR3 is 16 residues. Germline V gene sequence: CDR1 SGHRS, CDR2 YFSETQ. CDR3 sequence: CASSLDGGGTAYEQYF. Written as DNA, the CDR3 is TGCGCCAGCAGCTTGGACGGGGGGGGAACGGCCTACGAGCAGTACTTC.

This clonotype appeared a few times. This chain uses TRBV2 with TRBJ2-2; D possibly uses TRBD1 or TRBD2 (5 bases each). Trimming removed 7 bases at V and 1 base at J, with 16 bases between. The CDR3 loop spans 16 amino acids. Germline CDR1 and CDR2: SNHLY and FYNNEI. CDR3 residues: CASTTNGARNTGELFF. CDR3 sequence (DNA): TGTGCCAGCACCACCAACGGGGCACGGAACACCGGGGAGCTGTTTTTT.

This clonotype was seen only a few times. The rearrangement links TRBV30 to TRBJ1-4; D gene uncertain. Germline assignment: CDR1 GTSNPN and CDR2 SVGIG (reference sequence). This CDR3 has 12 residues. V was trimmed by 5 bases and J by 8 bases, leaving 12 bases between them. The CDR3 nucleotides read TGTGCCTGGGACCTAGAAGAGGAAAAACTGTTTTTT. Amino acid sequence: CAWDLEEEKLFF.

The chain joins TRBV18 to TRBJ2-2; D not resolved. The length of the CDR3 is 14 residues. The germline V gene encodes CDR1 KGHSH and CDR2 LQKENI. V lost 1 base, J lost 4 bases, and 7 bases lay in between. DNA of the CDR3: TGTGCCAGCTCACCACTCAGGACCACCGGGGAGCTGTTTTTT. Protein sequence: CASSPLRTTGELFF.

The V and J genes are TRBV4-1 and TRBJ2-1, with 9 nucleotides matching TRBD2. In germline, CDR1 is MGHRA, CDR2 YSYEKL. With 2 bases clipped from V and 2 bases from J, the junction kept 7 bases outside the gene matches. The CDR3 is 17 residues long. The CDR3 sequence: CASSQLSGRRTYNEQFF. CDR3 bases: TGCGCCAGCAGCCAACTTAGCGGGAGACGGACCTACAATGAGCAGTTCTTC.

This CDR3 is CASSLRGTLNEQFF. CDR3 DNA sequence: TGTGCCAGTAGTCTACGAGGGACTTTAAATGAGCAGTTCTTC. The rearrangement links TRBV19 to TRBJ2-1; possibly TRBD2 for D (6 bases). CDR3 length: 14 residues. The V gene's germline CDR1 is LNHDA and CDR2 SQIVND (reference sequence). Deletions cut 5 bases from V and 7 bases from J, with 15 bases between.

The V and J genes are TRBV9 and TRBJ1-1; a weak D match, TRBD1 (5 bases). The CDR3 is made up of 16 amino acids. The germline CDR1 and CDR2 sequences are SGDLS and YYNGEE. The germline V and J ends were trimmed by 1 base and 0 bases, with 13 bases remaining between them. CDR3 in amino acids: CASSVWSRGVNTEAFF. The CDR3 DNA is TGTGCCAGCAGCGTATGGAGTCGGGGGGTGAACACTGAAGCTTTCTTT.

This clonotype was detected a few times. The gene calls are TRBV12-3 or TRBV12-4 and TRBJ2-7, with D possibly called TRBD1 or TRBD2 (5 bases each). The CDR3 runs to 14 residues. Trimming left V 8 bases short and J 6 bases short, with 20 bases between. The CDR3 coding sequence is TGTGCCAGCGGACTGAGAGGGACCCCAGGCGAGCAGTACTTC. It translates to CASGLRGTPGEQYF.

This clonotype was found a few times. V is TRBV10-2 and J is TRBJ2-7, with 8 bases identical to TRBD2. Germline CDR1 is WSHSY and CDR2 is SAAADI. The CDR3 is 14 amino acids. V gave up 4 bases and J gave up 3 bases; unmatched junction bases: 5. The CDR3 DNA sequence: TGCGCCAGCAGTGCCAGCGGGAGTGGCTACGAGCAGTACTTC. Protein sequence: CASSASGSGYEQYF.

This clonotype was seen a handful of times. The chain joins TRBV6-1 to TRBJ2-3; the D gene is possibly TRBD1 (6 bases). Germline-derived CDR1 and CDR2 are MNHNS and SASEGT. Between the trimmed V and J ends, which lost 6 bases and 2 bases, there was a span of 12 bases. CDR3 length equals 14 residues. CDR3 sequence (DNA): TGTGCCAGCAGCCATACAGGGACCACAGATACGCAGTATTTT. This gives the protein CASSHTGTTDTQYF.